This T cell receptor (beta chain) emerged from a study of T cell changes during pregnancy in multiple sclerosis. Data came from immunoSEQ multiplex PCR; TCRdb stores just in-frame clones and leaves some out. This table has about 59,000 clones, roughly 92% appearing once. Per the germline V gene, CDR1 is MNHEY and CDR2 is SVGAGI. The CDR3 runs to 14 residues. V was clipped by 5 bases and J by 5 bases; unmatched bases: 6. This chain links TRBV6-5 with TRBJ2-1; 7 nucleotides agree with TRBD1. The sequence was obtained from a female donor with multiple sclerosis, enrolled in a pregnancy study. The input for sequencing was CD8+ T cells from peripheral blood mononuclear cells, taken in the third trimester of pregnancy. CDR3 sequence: CASSNRGTNNEQFF. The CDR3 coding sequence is TGTGCCAGCAGTAACAGGGGTACGAACAATGAGCAGTTCTTC.